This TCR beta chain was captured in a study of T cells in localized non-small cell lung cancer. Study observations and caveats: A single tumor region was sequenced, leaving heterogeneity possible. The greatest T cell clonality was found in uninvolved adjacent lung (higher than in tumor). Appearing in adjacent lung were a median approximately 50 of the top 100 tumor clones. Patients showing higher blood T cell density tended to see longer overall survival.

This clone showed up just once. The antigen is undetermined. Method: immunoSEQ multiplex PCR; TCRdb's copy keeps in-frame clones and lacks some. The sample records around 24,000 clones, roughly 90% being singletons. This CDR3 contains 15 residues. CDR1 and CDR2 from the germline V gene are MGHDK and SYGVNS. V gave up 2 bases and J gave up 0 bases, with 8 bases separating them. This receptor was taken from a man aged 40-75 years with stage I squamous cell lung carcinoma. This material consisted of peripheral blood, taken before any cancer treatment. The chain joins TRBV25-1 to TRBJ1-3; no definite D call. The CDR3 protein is CASSESGYSGNTIYF. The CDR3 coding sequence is TGTGCCAGCAGTGAAAGTGGCTACTCTGGAAACACCATATATTTT.